This TCR beta chain was found in a study of identical twins. Overall study results and limits: Zero-insertion results could be subject to partial confounding by invariant MAIT and iNKT cells. There was an excess of low generation probability in the out-of-frame alpha sequences that twins shared.

This clonotype came up a few times. What it recognizes is unknown. Every one of the donors was a healthy Caucasian. TCRdb called the 5' RACE reads again in MiXCR, with one record for every CDR3 protein. Here the sample spans approximately 190,000 distinct CDR3 sequences, 15% being singletons. The sample also formed part of further work on T cells expressing NK-cell markers. That investigation notes: More than five donors showed dominant NKG2C+ clonotypes comprising roughly 1.0-7.5% of their CD8+ T cells.

Sequencing was done on a sample of CD8+ T cells sorted from blood. The TCR originated in a woman aged 18-29 years in good health.

CDR3: CASTRRDRYDEQFF. Written as DNA, the CDR3 is TGTGCCAGCACCCGAAGGGATAGATACGATGAGCAGTTCTTC. The chain uses TRBV25-1 and TRBJ2-1; no definite D call. This CDR3 spans 14 amino acids. V was trimmed by 7 bases and J by 8 bases, leaving 18 bases between them. Germline V gives CDR1 MGHDK, CDR2 SYGVNS.